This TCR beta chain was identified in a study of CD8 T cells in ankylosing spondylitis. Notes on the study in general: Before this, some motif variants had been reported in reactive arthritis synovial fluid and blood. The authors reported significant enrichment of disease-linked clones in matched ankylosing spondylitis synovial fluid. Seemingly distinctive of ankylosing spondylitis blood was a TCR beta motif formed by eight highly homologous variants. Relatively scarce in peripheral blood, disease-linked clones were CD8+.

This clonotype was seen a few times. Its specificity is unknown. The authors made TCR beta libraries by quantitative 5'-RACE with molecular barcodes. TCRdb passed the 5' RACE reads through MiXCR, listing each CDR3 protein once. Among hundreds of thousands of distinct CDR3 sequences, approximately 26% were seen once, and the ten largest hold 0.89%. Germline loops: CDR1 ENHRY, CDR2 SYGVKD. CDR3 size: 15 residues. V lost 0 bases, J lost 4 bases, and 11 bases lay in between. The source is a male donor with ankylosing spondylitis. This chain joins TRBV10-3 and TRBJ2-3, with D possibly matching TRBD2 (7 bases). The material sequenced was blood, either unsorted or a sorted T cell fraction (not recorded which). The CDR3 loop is CAISESTGGPDTQYF. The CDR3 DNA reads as TGTGCCATCAGTGAGTCGACGGGGGGCCCAGATACGCAGTATTTT.